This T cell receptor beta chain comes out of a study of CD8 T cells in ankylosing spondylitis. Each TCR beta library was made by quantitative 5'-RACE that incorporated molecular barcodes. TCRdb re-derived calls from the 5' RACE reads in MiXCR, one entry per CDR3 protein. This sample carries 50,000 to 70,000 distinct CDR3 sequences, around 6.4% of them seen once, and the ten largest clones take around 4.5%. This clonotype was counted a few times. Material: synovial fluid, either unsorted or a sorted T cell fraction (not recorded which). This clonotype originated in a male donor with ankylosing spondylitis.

This chain's CDR3 is CASSLSQSSYNEQFF. The CDR3 nucleotides read TGTGCCAGCAGCTTATCCCAAAGCTCCTACAATGAGCAGTTCTTC. V is TRBV7-3 and J is TRBJ2-1; D is unclear. Germline CDR1 SGHTA, CDR2 FQGTGA. V gave up 2 bases and J gave up 0 bases, with 8 bases separating them. This CDR3 is built from 15 residues.